Included here is one TCR beta chain sequence, with context. Here immunoSEQ multiplex PCR was the method, and the copy in TCRdb shows in-frame clones only, minus some. The sample gives about 140,000 clones, approximately 80% of which show up once; approximately 11% is in the top ten. The data originate from a study of blood T cell repertoires in COVID-19. As for the study in general: Some COVID-19 samples were acute and others convalescent; all came from the United States, Italy and Spain.

V lost 6 bases and J lost 2; bases outside the gene matches: 4. The CDR3 runs to 15 residues. Germline loops: CDR1 KGHSH, CDR2 LQKENI. The receptor was derived from a man in his 60s who had recovered from COVID-19. Material for sequencing was peripheral blood. The V and J genes are TRBV18 and TRBJ2-1; TRBD2 agrees at 10 bases. CDR3 bases: TGTGCCAGCTCCTTCGGACTAGCGGCCTACAATGAGCAGTTCTTC. Protein sequence: CASSFGLAAYNEQFF.